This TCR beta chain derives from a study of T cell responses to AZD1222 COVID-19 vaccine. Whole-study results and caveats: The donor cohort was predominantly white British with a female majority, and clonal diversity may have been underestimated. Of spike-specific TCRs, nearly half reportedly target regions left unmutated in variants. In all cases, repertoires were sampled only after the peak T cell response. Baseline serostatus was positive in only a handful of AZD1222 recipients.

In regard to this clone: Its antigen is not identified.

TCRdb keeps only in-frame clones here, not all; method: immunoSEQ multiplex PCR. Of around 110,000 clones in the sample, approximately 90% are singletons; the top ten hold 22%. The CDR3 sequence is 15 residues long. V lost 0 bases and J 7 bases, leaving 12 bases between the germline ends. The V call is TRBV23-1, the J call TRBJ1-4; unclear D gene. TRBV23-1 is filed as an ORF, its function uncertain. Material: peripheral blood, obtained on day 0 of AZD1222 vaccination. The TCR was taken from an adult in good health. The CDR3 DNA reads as TGCGCCAGCAGTCAATCCGGGCGAGGGATTGAAAAACTGTTTTTT. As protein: CASSQSGRGIEKLFF.